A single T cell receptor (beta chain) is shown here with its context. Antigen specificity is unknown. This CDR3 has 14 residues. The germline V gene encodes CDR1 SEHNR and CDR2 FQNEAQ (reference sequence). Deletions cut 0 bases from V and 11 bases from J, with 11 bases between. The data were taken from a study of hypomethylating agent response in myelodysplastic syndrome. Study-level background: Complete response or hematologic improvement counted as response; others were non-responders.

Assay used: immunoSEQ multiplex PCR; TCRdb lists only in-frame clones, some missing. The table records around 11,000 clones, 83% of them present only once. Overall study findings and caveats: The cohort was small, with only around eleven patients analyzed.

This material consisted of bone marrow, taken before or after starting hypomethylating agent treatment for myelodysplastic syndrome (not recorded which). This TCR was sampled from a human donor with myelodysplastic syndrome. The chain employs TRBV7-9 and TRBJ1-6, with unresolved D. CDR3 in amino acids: CASSLAVPGTPLHF. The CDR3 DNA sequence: TGTGCCAGCAGCTTAGCCGTCCCGGGTACACCCCTCCACTTT.